These T cell receptor beta chains were read from a single sample in a study of T-cell reconstitution after alpha-beta-depleted transplantation in children. TCRdb independently ran MiXCR on the PCR reads; one entry per CDR3 protein. The sample contains 490,000 or so distinct CDR3 sequences, approximately 13% of which appear only once. This specimen was PBMCs from the stem cell graft donor, taken from the stem cell graft. Every receptor here comes from a human donor who donated a stem cell graft to a child with combined immunodeficiency. CDR3s include the opening cysteine and the closing phenylalanine or tryptophan. Fields, in order: J gene, V gene, D gene, clone size, CDR3 protein, CDR3 DNA. The D gene is left open where the match is weak. Clone size is shown for a subset of rows, as once, few, many or a class of expanded clone.

J gene: TRBJ1-1
V gene: TRBV6-2/TRBV6-3
D gene: .
clone size: .
CDR3 protein: CASSYGRWTEAFF
CDR3 DNA: TGTGCCAGCAGTTACGGCCGATGGACTGAAGCTTTCTTT

J gene: TRBJ1-2
V gene: TRBV2
D gene: .
clone size: few
CDR3 protein: CASSQQYGYTF
CDR3 DNA: TGTGCCAGCAGTCAACAGTATGGCTACACCTTC

J gene: TRBJ2-7
V gene: TRBV12-3/TRBV12-4
D gene: TRBD1
clone size: .
CDR3 protein: CASSTGTGFEQYF
CDR3 DNA: TGTGCCAGCAGCACCGGGACAGGGTTCGAGCAGTACTTC

J gene: TRBJ2-5
V gene: TRBV20-1
D gene: TRBD2
clone size: .
CDR3 protein: CSATRGALQETQYF
CDR3 DNA: TGCAGTGCTACGCGGGGGGCGCTCCAAGAGACCCAGTACTTC

J gene: TRBJ2-3
V gene: TRBV20-1
D gene: .
clone size: many
CDR3 protein: CSAREPGHNTDTQYF
CDR3 DNA: TGCAGTGCTAGAGAGCCGGGACACAACACAGATACGCAGTATTTT

J gene: TRBJ2-2
V gene: TRBV28
D gene: .
clone size: .
CDR3 protein: CASSLRQGWDTGELFF
CDR3 DNA: TGTGCCAGCAGTTTAAGGCAGGGTTGGGACACCGGGGAGCTGTTTTTT

J gene: TRBJ2-1
V gene: TRBV12-3/TRBV12-4
D gene: .
clone size: many
CDR3 protein: CASRHLGIDNEQFF
CDR3 DNA: TGTGCCAGCAGACACCTCGGGATAGACAATGAGCAGTTCTTC

J gene: TRBJ2-3
V gene: TRBV7-9
D gene: TRBD1
clone size: .
CDR3 protein: CASSSWDRQEYF
CDR3 DNA: TGTGCCAGCAGCTCTTGGGACAGGCAGGAATATTTT

J gene: TRBJ2-2
V gene: TRBV7-6
D gene: .
clone size: .
CDR3 protein: CASSSGRAVNTGELFF
CDR3 DNA: TGTGCCAGCAGTTCTGGGCGGGCTGTGAACACCGGGGAGCTGTTTTTT

J gene: TRBJ2-1
V gene: TRBV29-1
D gene: .
clone size: .
CDR3 protein: CSVEDLLGGEQFF
CDR3 DNA: TGCAGCGTTGAAGATCTTTTAGGGGGTGAGCAGTTCTTC

J gene: TRBJ2-7
V gene: TRBV2
D gene: .
clone size: .
CDR3 protein: CASRMLYEQYF
CDR3 DNA: TGTGCCAGCAGAATGCTTTACGAGCAGTACTTC

J gene: TRBJ2-3
V gene: TRBV12-3/TRBV12-4
D gene: .
clone size: .
CDR3 protein: CASSLGWGAYTDTQYF
CDR3 DNA: TGTGCCAGCAGTTTAGGGTGGGGCGCTTACACAGATACGCAGTATTTT

J gene: TRBJ2-7
V gene: TRBV25-1
D gene: TRBD1
clone size: many
CDR3 protein: CASSEYGRGFGSSYEQYF
CDR3 DNA: TGTGCCAGCAGTGAATATGGCAGGGGGTTTGGGAGCTCCTACGAGCAGTACTTC

J gene: TRBJ2-7
V gene: TRBV5-1
D gene: TRBD1
clone size: many
CDR3 protein: CASSFGTGGINEQYF
CDR3 DNA: TGCGCCAGCAGCTTCGGGACAGGGGGCATCAACGAGCAGTACTTC

J gene: TRBJ2-2
V gene: TRBV20-1
D gene: TRBD1
clone size: few
CDR3 protein: CSASGTDGKAGELFF
CDR3 DNA: TGCAGTGCTTCCGGGACAGACGGGAAGGCCGGGGAGCTGTTTTTT

J gene: TRBJ2-1
V gene: TRBV4-3
D gene: TRBD1
clone size: many
CDR3 protein: CASSHTGQSYYNEQFF
CDR3 DNA: TGCGCCAGCAGCCACACGGGACAGAGCTACTACAATGAGCAGTTCTTC

J gene: TRBJ2-3
V gene: TRBV24-1
D gene: TRBD2
clone size: many
CDR3 protein: CATSDGLAGVRDTQYF
CDR3 DNA: TGTGCCACCAGTGATGGGCTAGCGGGAGTTCGAGATACGCAGTATTTT

J gene: TRBJ2-1
V gene: TRBV11-3
D gene: .
clone size: .
CDR3 protein: CASSLQGGKDNEQFF
CDR3 DNA: TGTGCCAGCAGCTTGCAGGGGGGGAAGGACAATGAGCAGTTCTTC

J gene: TRBJ2-5
V gene: TRBV24-1
D gene: TRBD1
clone size: few
CDR3 protein: CATSDIDRARQETQYF
CDR3 DNA: TGTGCCACCAGTGATATCGACAGGGCCCGCCAAGAGACCCAGTACTTC

J gene: TRBJ2-7
V gene: TRBV6-2/TRBV6-3
D gene: .
clone size: .
CDR3 protein: CASSYAVFRGDYEQYF
CDR3 DNA: TGTGCCAGCAGTTACGCGGTTTTTCGCGGAGACTACGAGCAGTACTTC

J gene: TRBJ1-2
V gene: TRBV4-1
D gene: .
clone size: few
CDR3 protein: CASSHPGDYGYTF
CDR3 DNA: TGCGCCAGCAGCCATCCAGGGGACTATGGCTACACCTTC

J gene: TRBJ2-7
V gene: TRBV6-5
D gene: .
clone size: few
CDR3 protein: CASSYSYDSYTYEQYF
CDR3 DNA: TGTGCCAGCAGTTACTCCTACGACAGTTACACCTACGAGCAGTACTTC

J gene: TRBJ1-2
V gene: TRBV27
D gene: TRBD1
clone size: many
CDR3 protein: CASSLDRANYGYTF
CDR3 DNA: TGTGCCAGCAGTCTCGACAGGGCAAACTATGGCTACACCTTC

J gene: TRBJ1-1
V gene: TRBV12-3/TRBV12-4
D gene: TRBD1
clone size: few
CDR3 protein: CASSRGDRGSTEAFF
CDR3 DNA: TGTGCCAGCAGCCGGGGGGACAGGGGGTCCACTGAAGCTTTCTTT

J gene: TRBJ2-2
V gene: TRBV7-9
D gene: TRBD1
clone size: many
CDR3 protein: CASSLPGTGPGELFF
CDR3 DNA: TGTGCCAGCAGCTTACCCGGGACAGGACCCGGGGAGCTGTTTTTT

J gene: TRBJ2-2
V gene: TRBV5-5
D gene: TRBD2
clone size: .
CDR3 protein: CASSARAGQEITGELFF
CDR3 DNA: TGTGCCAGCAGCGCCCGAGCGGGGCAGGAGATCACCGGGGAGCTGTTTTTT

J gene: TRBJ2-5
V gene: TRBV20-1
D gene: .
clone size: few
CDR3 protein: CSARPGLGGETQYF
CDR3 DNA: TGCAGTGCTAGGCCGGGACTGGGCGGGGAGACCCAGTACTTC

J gene: TRBJ2-5
V gene: TRBV11-2
D gene: .
clone size: .
CDR3 protein: CASSLVGGWETQYF
CDR3 DNA: TGTGCCAGCAGCTTAGTAGGGGGATGGGAGACCCAGTACTTC

J gene: TRBJ2-5
V gene: TRBV20-1
D gene: .
clone size: few
CDR3 protein: CSAISMGLMAQYF
CDR3 DNA: TGCAGTGCTATCTCTATGGGGTTGATGGCCCAGTACTTC

J gene: TRBJ2-1
V gene: TRBV5-6
D gene: TRBD1
clone size: .
CDR3 protein: CASSAGQGPHNEQFF
CDR3 DNA: TGTGCCAGCAGCGCGGGACAGGGGCCACACAATGAGCAGTTCTTC

J gene: TRBJ2-3
V gene: TRBV29-1
D gene: TRBD2
clone size: many
CDR3 protein: CSVGGPSGEGTDTQYF
CDR3 DNA: TGCAGCGTTGGGGGGCCTAGCGGGGAAGGGACAGATACGCAGTATTTT

J gene: TRBJ2-2
V gene: TRBV2
D gene: .
clone size: .
CDR3 protein: CASSSEGVGTGELFF
CDR3 DNA: TGTGCCAGCTCATCAGAGGGAGTGGGCACCGGGGAGCTGTTTTTT

J gene: TRBJ2-2
V gene: TRBV24-1
D gene: .
clone size: few
CDR3 protein: CATSDLGQKTGELFF
CDR3 DNA: TGTGCCACCAGTGATTTGGGACAGAAGACCGGGGAGCTGTTTTTT

J gene: TRBJ2-3
V gene: TRBV6-2/TRBV6-3
D gene: .
clone size: many
CDR3 protein: CASSRTVHTDTQYF
CDR3 DNA: TGTGCCAGCAGTCGGACAGTCCACACAGATACGCAGTATTTT

J gene: TRBJ2-7
V gene: TRBV6-2/TRBV6-3
D gene: .
clone size: many
CDR3 protein: CASSYTGGTYEQYF
CDR3 DNA: TGTGCCAGCAGTTACACAGGTGGAACCTACGAGCAGTACTTC

J gene: TRBJ2-1
V gene: TRBV4-3
D gene: .
clone size: many
CDR3 protein: CASSQGLAVYNEQFF
CDR3 DNA: TGCGCCAGCAGCCAAGGCTTAGCGGTATACAATGAGCAGTTCTTC

J gene: TRBJ2-2
V gene: TRBV28
D gene: .
clone size: .
CDR3 protein: CASSLWNAGPDTGELFF
CDR3 DNA: TGTGCCAGCAGTTTATGGAACGCGGGGCCCGACACCGGGGAGCTGTTTTTT

J gene: TRBJ2-7
V gene: TRBV4-3
D gene: .
clone size: few
CDR3 protein: CASSQDLGYPYEQYF
CDR3 DNA: TGCGCCAGCAGCCAAGATTTGGGGTACCCCTACGAGCAGTACTTC

J gene: TRBJ1-1
V gene: TRBV7-2
D gene: .
clone size: few
CDR3 protein: CASSLSQGLHTEAFF
CDR3 DNA: TGTGCCAGCAGCTTATCACAGGGCTTGCACACTGAAGCTTTCTTT

J gene: TRBJ2-2
V gene: TRBV9
D gene: .
clone size: few
CDR3 protein: CASSVAWRSENTGELFF
CDR3 DNA: TGTGCCAGCAGCGTAGCTTGGAGGTCCGAGAACACCGGGGAGCTGTTTTTT

J gene: TRBJ2-3
V gene: TRBV18
D gene: .
clone size: many
CDR3 protein: CASSPTSTDTQYF
CDR3 DNA: TGTGCCAGCTCACCTACTAGCACAGATACGCAGTATTTT

J gene: TRBJ1-5
V gene: TRBV12-3/TRBV12-4
D gene: .
clone size: .
CDR3 protein: CASRLHAEGNQPQHF
CDR3 DNA: TGTGCCAGCAGATTACACGCTGAGGGCAATCAGCCCCAGCATTTT

J gene: TRBJ2-7
V gene: TRBV7-3
D gene: .
clone size: few
CDR3 protein: CASSQGDFFDGTYEQYF
CDR3 DNA: TGTGCCAGCAGTCAAGGGGACTTCTTCGATGGGACCTACGAGCAGTACTTC

J gene: TRBJ2-5
V gene: TRBV4-3
D gene: .
clone size: .
CDR3 protein: CASSQGSGDQETQYF
CDR3 DNA: TGCGCCAGCAGCCAAGGGAGTGGCGACCAAGAGACCCAGTACTTC

J gene: TRBJ2-1
V gene: TRBV11-3
D gene: .
clone size: .
CDR3 protein: CASSLGLWGSYNEQFF
CDR3 DNA: TGTGCCAGCAGCCTAGGTTTGTGGGGCTCCTACAATGAGCAGTTCTTC

J gene: TRBJ2-3
V gene: TRBV3-1
D gene: TRBD2
clone size: .
CDR3 protein: CASSQGPWLAGGHTDTQYF
CDR3 DNA: TGTGCCAGCAGCCAAGGCCCTTGGCTAGCGGGAGGACACACAGATACGCAGTATTTT

J gene: TRBJ2-7
V gene: TRBV7-8
D gene: .
clone size: many
CDR3 protein: CASSSTTGFSSYEQYF
CDR3 DNA: TGTGCCAGCAGCTCAACGACAGGTTTCAGCTCCTACGAGCAGTACTTC

J gene: TRBJ2-7
V gene: TRBV12-3/TRBV12-4
D gene: .
clone size: many
CDR3 protein: CASSLGWGTYEQYF
CDR3 DNA: TGTGCCAGCAGTTTGGGTTGGGGAACCTACGAGCAGTACTTC

J gene: TRBJ2-7
V gene: TRBV12-3/TRBV12-4
D gene: .
clone size: .
CDR3 protein: CASSFGQHEQYF
CDR3 DNA: TGTGCCAGCAGTTTCGGGCAGCACGAGCAGTACTTC

J gene: TRBJ2-1
V gene: TRBV15
D gene: TRBD2
clone size: many
CDR3 protein: CATGTIAGNEQFF
CDR3 DNA: TGTGCCACCGGAACGATAGCGGGGAATGAGCAGTTCTTC

J gene: TRBJ2-1
V gene: TRBV7-2
D gene: .
clone size: many
CDR3 protein: CASSPRGQGRGYNEQFF
CDR3 DNA: TGTGCCAGCAGCCCTCGGGGGCAGGGTAGGGGATACAATGAGCAGTTCTTC

J gene: TRBJ1-1
V gene: TRBV5-5
D gene: .
clone size: .
CDR3 protein: CASSLNGGNTEAFF
CDR3 DNA: TGTGCCAGCAGCTTGAATGGGGGGAACACTGAAGCTTTCTTT

J gene: TRBJ2-2
V gene: TRBV24-1
D gene: .
clone size: .
CDR3 protein: CATTLGGVGELFF
CDR3 DNA: TGTGCCACCACTTTGGGGGGCGTCGGGGAGCTGTTTTTT

J gene: TRBJ1-2
V gene: TRBV7-8
D gene: .
clone size: .
CDR3 protein: CASSLDPNYGYTF
CDR3 DNA: TGTGCCAGCAGCTTAGACCCTAACTATGGCTACACCTTC

J gene: TRBJ2-1
V gene: TRBV4-2
D gene: .
clone size: few
CDR3 protein: CASSQTTNEQFF
CDR3 DNA: TGTGCCAGCAGCCAAACTACAAATGAGCAGTTCTTC

J gene: TRBJ2-1
V gene: TRBV20-1
D gene: TRBD2
clone size: .
CDR3 protein: CSASPGLAGEGPYNEQFF
CDR3 DNA: TGCAGTGCTAGCCCGGGACTAGCGGGAGAGGGCCCCTACAATGAGCAGTTCTTC

J gene: TRBJ2-1
V gene: TRBV12-3/TRBV12-4
D gene: .
clone size: many
CDR3 protein: CASSPHRVQIPHEQFF
CDR3 DNA: TGTGCCAGCAGTCCCCACAGGGTCCAAATACCCCATGAGCAGTTCTTC

J gene: TRBJ1-3
V gene: TRBV6-1
D gene: .
clone size: few
CDR3 protein: CASRPGARAGNTIYF
CDR3 DNA: TGTGCCAGCAGGCCTGGGGCCAGGGCTGGAAACACCATATATTTT